This T cell receptor (beta chain) is from a study of T cells of healthy individuals. Trimming stripped 6 bases from V and 13 bases from J, with 16 bases between. Germline V lookup: CDR1 MDHEN, CDR2 SYDVKM. The CDR3 extends over 13 amino acids. TCRdb ran MiXCR on the 5' RACE reads and lists one entry per CDR3 protein. The data contain 45,000 to 60,000 distinct CDR3 sequences, about 15% of them singletons. This clonotype came up many times. This sequence joins TRBV28 and TRBJ1-6, with D unclear. This sequence originates from a human donor in good health. In DNA form, the CDR3 reads TGTGCCAGCAGCCCCTCCGGGATCTCCCCCCTCCACTTT. As protein: CASSPSGISPLHF.